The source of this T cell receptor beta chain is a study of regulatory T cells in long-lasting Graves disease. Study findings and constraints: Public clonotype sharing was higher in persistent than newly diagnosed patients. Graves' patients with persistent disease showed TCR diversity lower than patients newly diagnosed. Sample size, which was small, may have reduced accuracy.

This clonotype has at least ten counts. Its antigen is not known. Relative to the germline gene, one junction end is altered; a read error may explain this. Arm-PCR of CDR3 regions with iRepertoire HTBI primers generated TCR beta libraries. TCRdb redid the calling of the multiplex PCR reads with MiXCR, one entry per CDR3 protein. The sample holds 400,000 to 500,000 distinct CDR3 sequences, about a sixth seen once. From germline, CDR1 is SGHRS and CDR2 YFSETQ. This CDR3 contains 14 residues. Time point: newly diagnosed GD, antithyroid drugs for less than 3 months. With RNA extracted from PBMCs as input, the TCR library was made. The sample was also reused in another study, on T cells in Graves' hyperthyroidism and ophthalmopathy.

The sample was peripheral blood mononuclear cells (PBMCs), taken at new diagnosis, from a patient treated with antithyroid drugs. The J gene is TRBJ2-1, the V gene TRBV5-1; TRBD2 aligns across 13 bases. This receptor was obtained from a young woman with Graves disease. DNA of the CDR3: TGTGCCAGCAGTTTAGGACTAGCGGGAGTTGAGCAGTTCTTC. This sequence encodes CASSLGLAGVEQFF.